These 11 T cell receptor beta chains came from one sample sequenced in a study of blood T cell repertoires in COVID-19. Some clones are missing from TCRdb's copy, which holds only in-frame ones; the method was immunoSEQ multiplex PCR. The table shows around 120,000 clones, with approximately 90% occurring only once. Sequenced: peripheral blood. The source of these receptors is a man aged 50 or older with acute or convalescent COVID-19.

V gene TRBV29-1 combines with J gene TRBJ2-1; TRBD2 matches 10 bases. The CDR3 spans 14 residues. After removal of 3 bases from V and 4 bases from J, the junction contained 3 bases not matched to a gene. Germline V gives CDR1 SQVTM, CDR2 ANQGSEA. CDR3 DNA sequence: TGCAGCGTTGATAAACTAGCGGGGTACAATGAGCAGTTCTTC. Its translation is CSVDKLAGYNEQFF.

This clone has more than one count but fewer than ten. V usage is TRBV27 and J usage is TRBJ1-4; possible D gene TRBD1, 6 bases. This CDR3 contains 15 residues. Germline V CDR1 and CDR2: MNHEY, SMNVEV (reference sequence). Deletions cut 5 bases from V and 5 bases from J, with 15 bases between. This CDR3 is CASSIGQSRNEKLFF. The CDR3 DNA follows: TGTGCCAGCAGTATAGGACAGAGCCGAAATGAAAAACTGTTTTTT.

The chain employs TRBV3-1 (or the pseudogene TRBV3-2) and TRBJ1-3, with TRBD1 matching 10 bases. The CDR3 length is 14 residues. Germline loops: CDR1 LGHDT, CDR2 YNNKEL (reference sequence). The V gene end was trimmed by 1 base and the J gene end by 7 bases; junction bases not matched to a gene: 1. CDR3 loop: CASSQGQGANTIYF. The CDR3 coding sequence is TGTGCCAGCAGCCAAGGACAGGGGGCCAACACCATATATTTT.

The CDR3 here is CASISTGLAKNIQYF. Written as DNA, the CDR3 is TGTGCCAGCATTTCGACAGGGCTCGCCAAAAACATTCAGTACTTC. This chain links TRBV2 with TRBJ2-4; TRBD1 matches at 7 bases. Losses at the gene ends were 7 bases for V and 1 base for J; bases not matched to a gene: 7. There are 15 residues in the CDR3. Germline V lookup: CDR1 SNHLY, CDR2 FYNNEI.

The chain recombines TRBV27 with TRBJ1-2; tentative D call: TRBD1 (5 bases). Germline CDR1 MNHEY, CDR2 SMNVEV (reference sequence). Trimming stripped 4 bases from V and 8 bases from J, with 17 bases between. The CDR3 has 14 residues. DNA for the CDR3: TGTGCCAGCAGTTCTTGGACAACCGGAAGCGGCTACACCTTC. This gives the protein CASSSWTTGSGYTF.

J is TRBJ2-7 and V is TRBV5-1, with D possibly being TRBD1 (6 bases). V gave up 3 bases and J gave up 8 bases, with 12 bases separating them. This CDR3 is 12 amino acids long. Germline CDR1 and CDR2: SGHRS and YFSETQ. The CDR3 DNA is TGCGCCAGCAGCTCCGGACAGACCCAGCAGTACTTC. Protein sequence: CASSSGQTQQYF.

The chain employs TRBV10-3 and TRBJ2-7; D may be TRBD1 (5 bases). The V end lost 4 bases, the J end lost 3 bases, and 7 bases lay between the germline ends. The CDR3 has 12 residues. CDR1 ENHRY and CDR2 SYGVKD come from the germline V gene. CDR3 protein: CAISAQGYEQYF. The CDR3, as DNA: TGTGCCATCAGTGCCCAGGGCTACGAGCAGTACTTC.

The chain is built from TRBV6-1 and TRBJ1-2; 9 bases match TRBD1. CDR1 is MNHNS and CDR2 is SASEGT in the germline V gene. CDR3 size: 15 residues. The V gene end was trimmed by 2 bases and the J gene end by 5 bases; junction bases not matched to a gene: 6. The CDR3 DNA reads as TGTGCCAGCAGTGAATGGACAGGGGTGTCTTATGGCTACACCTTC. It translates to CASSEWTGVSYGYTF.

The rearrangement joins TRBV29-1 to TRBJ1-2; tentative D call: TRBD1 (5 bases). Deletions cut 5 bases from V and 4 bases from J, with 14 bases between. There are 13 residues in the CDR3. Germline V CDR1 and CDR2: SQVTM, ANQGSEA. Here the CDR3 DNA reads TGCAGCGTTCGGGCAGGGCTCTCCTATGGCTACACCTTC. Protein: CSVRAGLSYGYTF.

The chain has TRBV5-4 and TRBJ2-1; the D is unclear. Germline CDR1 SGHNT, CDR2 YYREEE (reference sequence). Trimming cost V 0 bases and J 5 bases, with 3 bases left between them. The CDR3 is 12 residues long. The CDR3 loop reads CASSLDNNEQFF. The CDR3 nucleotides are TGTGCCAGCAGCTTGGACAACAATGAGCAGTTCTTC.

The J gene is TRBJ1-5, the V gene TRBV21-1. TRBV21-1 corresponds to a pseudogene. This CDR3 is built from 20 residues. DNA of the CDR3: TGTGCCAGCAGCTTCCCTCCGATAGCGGGCCGGAGGGCTAGCAATCAGCCCCAGCATTTT. Its protein product is CASSFPPIAGRRASNQPQHF.